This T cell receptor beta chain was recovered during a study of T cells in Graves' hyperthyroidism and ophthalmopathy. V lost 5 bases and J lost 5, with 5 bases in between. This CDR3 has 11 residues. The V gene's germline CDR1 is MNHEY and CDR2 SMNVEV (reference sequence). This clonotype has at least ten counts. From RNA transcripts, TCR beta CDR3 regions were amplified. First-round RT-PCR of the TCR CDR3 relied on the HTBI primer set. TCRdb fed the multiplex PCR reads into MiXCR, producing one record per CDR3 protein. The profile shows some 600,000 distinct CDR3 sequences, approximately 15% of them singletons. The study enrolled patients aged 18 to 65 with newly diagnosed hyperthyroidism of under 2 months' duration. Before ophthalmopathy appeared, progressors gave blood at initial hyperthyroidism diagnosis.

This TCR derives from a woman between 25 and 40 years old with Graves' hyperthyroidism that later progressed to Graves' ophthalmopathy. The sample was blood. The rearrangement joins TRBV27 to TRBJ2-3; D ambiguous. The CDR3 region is CASSKGDTQYF. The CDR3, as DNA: TGTGCCAGCAGTAAAGGAGATACGCAGTATTTT.